This entry features one T cell receptor beta chain sequence. Its antigen is unknown. This entry belongs to a study of OX40 agonist ivuxolimab in advanced cancers. About the research overall: Every 2 weeks, patients got intravenous ivuxolimab at one of six dose levels (0.01-10 mg/kg). Study-wide results and caveats: The study did not work out the antigen specificity of the expanded peripheral T cells.

Germline V gene sequence: CDR1 SEHNR, CDR2 FQNEAQ (reference sequence). V shed 4 bases and J shed 2 bases, with 18 bases lying between them. This CDR3 spans 16 amino acids. Generated by immunoSEQ multiplex PCR, the TCRdb table keeps only in-frame clones and is missing some. The sample has 9,500 to 15,000 clones; about 81% are singletons. J is TRBJ2-7 and V is TRBV7-9; either TRBD1 or TRBD2 may fit D (5 bases each). The origin of this receptor is an adult with an advanced solid tumor such as melanoma, head and neck, liver or kidney cancer. This sample comprised CD4+ or CD8+ T cells sorted from blood, obtained in a trial of the OX40 agonist ivuxolimab. CDR3 protein: CASSSPPGTAAYEQYF. The CDR3 DNA is TGTGCCAGCAGCTCTCCACCCGGGACCGCCGCCTACGAGCAGTACTTC.